These 7 T cell receptor beta chains were all obtained from the same sample, sequenced in a study of T cells in Graves' hyperthyroidism and ophthalmopathy. RNA transcripts yielded amplified TCR beta CDR3 regions. In the first-round RT-PCR of the TCR CDR3, the HTBI primer set was used. MiXCR was run by TCRdb on the multiplex PCR reads, yielding one entry per CDR3 protein. Among about 600,000 distinct CDR3 sequences listed, roughly 15% were seen once. Material for sequencing was blood. The source of these receptors is a woman between 45 and 60 years old with Graves' ophthalmopathy.

The gene calls are TRBV4-2 and TRBJ2-7; tentatively, D is TRBD2 (5 bases). V was trimmed by 4 bases and J by 2 bases, leaving 15 bases between them. The CDR3 sequence is 15 residues long. Germline loops: CDR1 LGHNA, CDR2 YNFKEQ. For the CDR3, the DNA is TGTGCCAGCAGCCTCTTCGGGCGGGCAACCTACGAGCAGTACTTC. This translates into CASSLFGRATYEQYF.

This clonotype was seen more than once but under ten times. The chain uses TRBV28 and TRBJ1-5; no clear D gene. This CDR3 contains 14 residues. Germline V gene lookup returns CDR1 MDHEN and CDR2 SYDVKM. V was trimmed by 10 bases and J by 0 bases, leaving 13 bases between them. Written as DNA, the CDR3 is TGTGCCACCCCCGGACCCTCTAGCAATCAGCCCCAGCATTTT. Translation gives CATPGPSSNQPQHF.

This clonotype occurred many times. The CDR3 loop is CSARHRRSGRRLYEQYF. CDR3 DNA sequence: TGCAGTGCAAGGCACCGACGAAGCGGTCGAAGATTGTACGAGCAGTACTTC. This chain links TRBV20-1 with TRBJ2-7; D perhaps matches TRBD2 (5 bases). The germline V gene has CDR1 DFQATT and CDR2 SNEGSKA (reference sequence). The V end was cut by 6 bases, the J end by 4 bases, with 28 bases between. This CDR3 contains 17 residues.

The gene calls are TRBV5-1 and TRBJ2-5; the match to TRBD2 covers 8 bases. Germline values: CDR1 SGHRS, CDR2 YFSETQ. This CDR3 has 14 residues. V lost 4 bases to trimming and J lost 0 bases; unmatched junction nucleotides: 2. This CDR3 reads CASSVSGNQETQYF. CDR3 nucleotide sequence: TGCGCCAGCAGCGTTAGCGGGAACCAAGAGACCCAGTACTTC.

The rearrangement joins TRBV5-1 to TRBJ2-7, with 13 bases that match TRBD2. The germline V gene encodes CDR1 SGHRS and CDR2 YFSETQ. The CDR3 has 18 residues. The junction had 13 bases not matched to a gene; V was cut back by 2 bases and J by 5 bases. CDR3 protein: CASSLRTSGSVAPDEQYF. The CDR3 coding sequence is TGCGCCAGCAGCTTAAGGACTAGCGGGAGTGTCGCCCCTGACGAGCAGTACTTC.

This clonotype appeared many times. V is TRBV7-9 and J is TRBJ2-3; tentatively, D is TRBD1 (5 bases). Trimming took off 1 base at V and 0 bases at J, with 8 bases between the two ends. The CDR3 is made up of 15 amino acids. Germline-derived CDR1 and CDR2 are SEHNR and FQNEAQ (reference sequence). The CDR3 region is CASSLVQGSTDTQYF. The CDR3 bases are TGTGCCAGCAGCTTAGTTCAGGGCAGCACAGATACGCAGTATTTT.

There are many counts of this clonotype. The gene calls are TRBV4-1 and TRBJ1-2; possibly TRBD1 for D (5 bases). Germline V gene data show CDR1 as MGHRA and CDR2 as YSYEKL. The CDR3 length is 15 residues. Between the trimmed V and J ends, which lost 3 bases and 3 bases, there was a span of 14 bases. The CDR3 DNA reads as TGCGCCAGCAGCCACTTAGACAGATCCGACTATGGCTACACCTTC. Translated, it gives CASSHLDRSDYGYTF.